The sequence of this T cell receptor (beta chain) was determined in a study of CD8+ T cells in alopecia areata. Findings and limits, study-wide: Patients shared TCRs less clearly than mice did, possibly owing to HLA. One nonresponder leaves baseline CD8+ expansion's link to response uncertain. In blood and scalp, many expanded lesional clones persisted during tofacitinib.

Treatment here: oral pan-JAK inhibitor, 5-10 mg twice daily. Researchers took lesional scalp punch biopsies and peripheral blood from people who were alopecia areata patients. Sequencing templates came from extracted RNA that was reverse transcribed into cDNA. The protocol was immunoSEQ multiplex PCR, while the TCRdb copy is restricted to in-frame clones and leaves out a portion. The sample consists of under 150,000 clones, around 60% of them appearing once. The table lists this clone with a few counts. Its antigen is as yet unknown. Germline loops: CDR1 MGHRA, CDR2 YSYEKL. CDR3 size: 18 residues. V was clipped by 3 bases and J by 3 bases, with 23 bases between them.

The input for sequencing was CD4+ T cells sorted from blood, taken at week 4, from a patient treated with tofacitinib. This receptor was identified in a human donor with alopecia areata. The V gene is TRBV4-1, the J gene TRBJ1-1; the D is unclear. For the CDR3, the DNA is TGCGCCAGCAGCCACCTCCTGGGCCGAACCGCCGGAGACACTGAAGCTTTCTTT. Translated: CASSHLLGRTAGDTEAFF.